This entry concerns a single T cell receptor (beta chain). Germline V gene sequence: CDR1 SEHNR, CDR2 FQNEAQ (reference sequence). Trimming cost V 4 bases and J 0 bases, with 12 bases left between them. CDR3 size: 15 residues. This sample was included in a study of blood T cell repertoires in COVID-19. The wider study: COVID-19 samples, acute and convalescent, were from the United States, Italy and Spain. T cells, B-cell-depleted T cells, or PBMCs provided the cDNA or gDNA that served as material.

Original methodology: Estimation of nucleated cell counts was performed using reference gene primer amplification. Produced via immunoSEQ multiplex PCR; TCRdb's table is partial and in-frame only. That table supplies the V and J calls and clone size; D and trimming were determined from the DNA. The sample records hundreds of thousands of clones, around 86% being singletons. The source material was peripheral blood. The sequence was obtained from a woman under 40 with active or convalescent COVID-19. V and J are TRBV7-9 and TRBJ1-1; D not certain. The CDR3 DNA reads as TGTGCCAGCAGCTCCACGGGAGCAATGAACACTGAAGCTTTCTTT. Protein product: CASSSTGAMNTEAFF.